The rows below give T cell receptor beta chains drawn from one sample of a study of shared clonotypes between healthy human individuals. The assay was immunoSEQ multiplex PCR, and TCRdb's table has in-frame clones only and misses some. The table has hundreds of thousands of clones, 85% to 95% seen once. Material for sequencing was naive CD8+ T cells sorted from blood. Receptors were obtained from a woman in her 30s in good health. Each CDR3 is given with its conserved first and last residue.

V,J,CDR3
TRBV6-5,TRBJ2-3,CASSYGAGGDTDTQYF
TRBV4-2,TRBJ1-3,CASSQGGQGYLQNTIYF
TRBV7-9,TRBJ2-7,CASSRTSGSYEQYF
TRBV28,TRBJ1-1,CASSPTGVTEAFF
TRBV15,TRBJ2-7,CATSDRTSGLSEQYF
TRBV9,TRBJ2-1,CASSGRTGTNEQFF
TRBV27,TRBJ1-1,CASSLGQGASTEAFF
TRBV27,TRBJ2-7,CASSLYRKAYEQYF
TRBV9,TRBJ2-1,CASNLGVSYNEQFF
TRBV7-8,TRBJ2-2,CASSFDAGDTGELFF
TRBV5-6,TRBJ2-1,CASSLATGVEEQFF
TRBV7-9,TRBJ2-5,CASSLGGKETQYF
TRBV11-2,TRBJ2-7,CASSLDQVSSYEQYF
TRBV5-1,TRBJ2-5,CASSLAGTSDQETQYF
TRBV27,TRBJ2-4,CASSFDYAGRNIQYF
TRBV5-4,TRBJ2-7,CASSLTPGGTYEQYF
TRBV14,TRBJ1-2,CASSPLAAHPAGSSSYGYTF
TRBV27,TRBJ2-7,CASSLSSGRTYEQYF
TRBV6-6,TRBJ2-7,CASTPGGPYEQYF
TRBV28,TRBJ1-1,CASSLRGLNTEAFF
TRBV28,TRBJ2-7,CASSHNHLGQKSYEQYF
TRBV5-6,TRBJ2-7,CASSEGLAAYEQYF
TRBV19,TRBJ2-1,CASSTGLAGFNEQFF
TRBV27,TRBJ2-1,CASSLSDQYNEQFF
TRBV6-5,TRBJ2-7,CASSSGSRYEQYF
TRBV11-2,TRBJ2-5,CASSLDWGARETQYF
TRBV2,TRBJ2-1,CASTDPGGYNEQFF
TRBV7-9,TRBJ2-3,CASRGPLASLPDTQYF
TRBV5-1,TRBJ2-2,CASSTSGTGELFF
TRBV15,TRBJ1-2,CATSRTRDSANYGYTF
TRBV6-5,TRBJ2-1,CASSSTSGVYNEQFF
TRBV30,TRBJ2-1,CALDLGEQFF
TRBV5-4,TRBJ1-4,CASSDSTSEKLFF
TRBV5-1,TRBJ2-1,CASSWKPADSYNEQFF
TRBV27,TRBJ1-2,CASSASPGQGLYGYTF
TRBV27,TRBJ2-7,CASSSGASYEQYF
TRBV28,TRBJ2-3,CASSLVRADTQYF
TRBV11-2,TRBJ2-7,CASSFGLAETYEQYF
TRBV28,TRBJ1-1,CASSFRKNTEAFF
TRBV6-1,TRBJ2-5,CASSGRGGGAETQYF
TRBV28,TRBJ1-4,CASSLPQGSNEKLFF
TRBV10-2,TRBJ2-7,CASSERAHFSYEQYF
TRBV6-5,TRBJ1-5,CASSYSLLQPQHF
TRBV7-9,TRBJ2-1,CASSPSNEQFF
TRBV6-1,TRBJ2-1,CASSEPSGSEQFF
TRBV19,TRBJ1-1,CASSAGHPNTEAFF
TRBV27,TRBJ2-7,CASSPGTSGINYEQYF